This entry features one T cell receptor (beta chain) sequence. What it binds is unknown. Through 5' RACE with UMI labels, the TRB cDNA libraries were prepared. TCRdb reanalyzed the 5' RACE reads and collapses them to one entry per CDR3 protein, without DNA. The listing contains about 56,000 distinct CDR3 sequences. The data belong to a study of CXCR3-negative and CXCR3-positive naive CD8 T cells. Background on the study: Roughly 140 million TRB reads in total, about 1.5 +/- 0.3 million per library.

Germline V CDR1 and CDR2: SEHNR, FQNEAQ (reference sequence). This CDR3 has 13 amino acids. Study results and caveats: Within a donor, both naive subsets shared TRBV-TRBJ usage, unlike memory cells.

The V call is TRBV7-9, the J call TRBJ2-7; the D call of TRBD1 rests on TCRdb alone, since no DNA is present to check it. The receptor comes from a human donor in good health. Some clones in this sample may be carry-over from other donors' samples. Sequencing was carried out using memory CD8+ T cells from blood. CDR3 sequence reads: CASSQPGAYEQYF.